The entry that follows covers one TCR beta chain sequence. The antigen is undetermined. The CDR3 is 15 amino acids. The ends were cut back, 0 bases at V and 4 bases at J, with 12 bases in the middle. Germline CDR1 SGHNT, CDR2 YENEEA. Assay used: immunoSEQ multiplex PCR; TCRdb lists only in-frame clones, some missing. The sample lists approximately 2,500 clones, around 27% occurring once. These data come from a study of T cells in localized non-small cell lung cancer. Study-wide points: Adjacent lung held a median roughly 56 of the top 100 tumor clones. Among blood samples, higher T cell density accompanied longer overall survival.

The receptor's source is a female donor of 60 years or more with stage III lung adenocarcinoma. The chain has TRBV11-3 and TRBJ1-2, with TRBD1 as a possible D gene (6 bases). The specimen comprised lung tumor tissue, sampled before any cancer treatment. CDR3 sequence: CASSLEGAQTYGYTF. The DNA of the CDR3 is TGTGCCAGCAGCTTAGAGGGGGCGCAGACCTATGGCTACACCTTC.